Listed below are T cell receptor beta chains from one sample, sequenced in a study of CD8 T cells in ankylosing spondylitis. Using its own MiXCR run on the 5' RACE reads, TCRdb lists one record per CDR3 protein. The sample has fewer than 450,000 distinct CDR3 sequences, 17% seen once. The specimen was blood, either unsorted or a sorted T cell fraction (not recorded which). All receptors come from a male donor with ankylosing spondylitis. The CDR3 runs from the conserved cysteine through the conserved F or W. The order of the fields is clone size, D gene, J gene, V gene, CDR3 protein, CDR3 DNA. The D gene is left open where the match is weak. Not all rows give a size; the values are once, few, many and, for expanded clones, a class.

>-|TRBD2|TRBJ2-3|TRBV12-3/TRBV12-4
CASSLLSGSADTQYF
TGTGCCAGCAGTTTATTGAGCGGGAGTGCCGATACGCAGTATTTT
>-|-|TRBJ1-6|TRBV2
CASSDRGNSPLHF
TGTGCCAGCAGTGACAGGGGTAATTCACCCCTCCACTTT
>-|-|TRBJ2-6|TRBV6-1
CASKEPGANVLTF
TGTGCCAGCAAGGAACCTGGGGCCAACGTCCTGACTTTC
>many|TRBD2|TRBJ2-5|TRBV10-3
CAISASGKNQETQYF
TGTGCCATCAGTGCTAGCGGGAAAAACCAAGAGACCCAGTACTTC
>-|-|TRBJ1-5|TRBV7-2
CASGWSNQPQHF
TGTGCCAGCGGGTGGAGCAATCAGCCCCAGCATTTT
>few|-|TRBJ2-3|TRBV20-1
CSALWTDSNTQYF
TGCAGTGCTCTCTGGACAGACTCGAATACGCAGTATTTT
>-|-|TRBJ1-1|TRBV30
CAWSGGAVEAFF
TGTGCCTGGAGCGGGGGGGCGGTTGAAGCTTTCTTT
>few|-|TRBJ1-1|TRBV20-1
CSAPSRGNTEAFF
TGCAGTGCTCCGAGCAGGGGGAACACTGAAGCTTTCTTT
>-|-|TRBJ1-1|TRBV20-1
CSARVRVDTEAFF
TGCAGTGCTAGAGTCAGGGTAGACACTGAAGCTTTCTTT
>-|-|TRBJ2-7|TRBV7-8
CASSPVGGSNSYEQYF
TGTGCCAGCAGCCCAGTGGGGGGCAGTAACTCCTACGAGCAGTACTTC
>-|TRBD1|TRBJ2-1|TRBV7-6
CASSLTGQGYNEQFF
TGTGCCAGCAGCTTAACCGGACAGGGATACAATGAGCAGTTCTTC
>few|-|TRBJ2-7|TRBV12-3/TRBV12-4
CASRPVQGYEQYF
TGTGCCAGCAGACCAGTTCAGGGCTACGAGCAGTACTTC
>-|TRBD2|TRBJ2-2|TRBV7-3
CASSFRPGGAGELFF
TGTGCCAGCAGCTTTCGACCTGGGGGGGCCGGGGAGCTGTTTTTT
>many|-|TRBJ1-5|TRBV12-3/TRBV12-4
CASSLAGGGQPQHF
TGTGCCAGCAGTTTGGCGGGAGGGGGACAGCCCCAGCATTTT
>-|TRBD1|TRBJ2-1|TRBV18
CASSPGTGADNEQFF
TGTGCCAGCTCACCCGGGACAGGGGCTGACAATGAGCAGTTCTTC
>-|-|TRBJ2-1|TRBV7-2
CASSRDTGYNEQFF
TGTGCCAGCAGCCGAGATACAGGCTACAATGAGCAGTTCTTC
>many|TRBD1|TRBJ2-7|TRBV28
CASSSPTGLGYEQYF
TGTGCCAGCAGTTCTCCGACAGGGTTGGGATACGAGCAGTACTTC
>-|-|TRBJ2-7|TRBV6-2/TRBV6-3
CASSSPTGQGREQYF
TGTGCCAGCAGTTCACCAACAGGGCAAGGTCGCGAGCAGTACTTC
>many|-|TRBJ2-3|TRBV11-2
CASSLDHSVGGTDTQYF
TGTGCCAGCAGCTTAGATCACAGCGTTGGTGGCACAGATACGCAGTATTTT
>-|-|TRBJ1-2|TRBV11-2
CASSFSEQYFGYTF
TGTGCCAGCAGCTTCTCGGAGCAGTACTTTGGCTACACCTTC
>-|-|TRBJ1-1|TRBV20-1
CSARDQQGNTEAFF
TGCAGTGCTAGAGATCAGCAGGGGAACACTGAAGCTTTCTTT
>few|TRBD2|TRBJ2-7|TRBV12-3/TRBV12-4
CASSFRGTSGTYEQYF
TGTGCCAGCAGTTTTAGAGGGACTAGCGGTACCTACGAGCAGTACTTC
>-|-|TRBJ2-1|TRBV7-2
CASSFGTRTYNEQFF
TGTGCCAGCAGCTTTGGGACCAGAACCTACAATGAGCAGTTCTTC
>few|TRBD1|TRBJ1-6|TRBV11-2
CASSVAGGRNSPLHF
TGTGCCAGCAGCGTCGCAGGGGGAAGGAATTCACCCCTCCACTTT
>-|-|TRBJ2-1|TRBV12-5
CASGGAVGSEQFF
TGTGCTAGTGGAGGGGCCGTAGGCAGTGAGCAGTTCTTC
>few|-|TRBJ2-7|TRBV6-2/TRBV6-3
CASGDNSYEQYF
TGTGCCAGCGGGGACAACTCCTACGAGCAGTACTTC